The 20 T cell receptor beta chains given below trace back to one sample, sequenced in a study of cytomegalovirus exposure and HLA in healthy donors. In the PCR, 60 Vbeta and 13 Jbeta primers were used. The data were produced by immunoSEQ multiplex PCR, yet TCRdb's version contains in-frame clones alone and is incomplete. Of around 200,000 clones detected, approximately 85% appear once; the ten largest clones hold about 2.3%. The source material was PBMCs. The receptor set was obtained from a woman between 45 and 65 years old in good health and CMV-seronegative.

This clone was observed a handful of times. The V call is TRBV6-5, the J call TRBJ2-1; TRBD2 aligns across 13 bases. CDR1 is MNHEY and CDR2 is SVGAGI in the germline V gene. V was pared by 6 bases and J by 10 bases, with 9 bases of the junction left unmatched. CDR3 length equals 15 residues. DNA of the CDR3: TGTGCCAGCAGACCCACCGGGACTAGCGGGAACGAGCAGTTCTTC. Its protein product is CASRPTGTSGNEQFF.

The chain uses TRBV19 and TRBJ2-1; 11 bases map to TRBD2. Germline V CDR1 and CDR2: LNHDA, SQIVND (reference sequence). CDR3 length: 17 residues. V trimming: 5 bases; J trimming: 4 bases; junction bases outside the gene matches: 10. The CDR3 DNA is TGTGCCAGTAGTTTGTCAAGTAGCGGGAGGGTATACAATGAGCAGTTCTTC. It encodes CASSLSSSGRVYNEQFF.

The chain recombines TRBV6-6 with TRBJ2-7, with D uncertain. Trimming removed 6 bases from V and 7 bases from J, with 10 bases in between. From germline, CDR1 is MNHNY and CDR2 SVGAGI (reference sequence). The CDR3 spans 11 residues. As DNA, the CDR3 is TGTGCCAGCAGATCTCCAGATGAGCAGTACTTC. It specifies CASRSPDEQYF.

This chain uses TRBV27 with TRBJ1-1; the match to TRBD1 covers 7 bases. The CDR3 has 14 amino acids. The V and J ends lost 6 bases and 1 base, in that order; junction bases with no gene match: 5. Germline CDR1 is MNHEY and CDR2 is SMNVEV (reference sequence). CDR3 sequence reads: CASSPRGENTEAFF. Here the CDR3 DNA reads TGTGCCAGCAGCCCCAGGGGGGAGAACACTGAAGCTTTCTTT.

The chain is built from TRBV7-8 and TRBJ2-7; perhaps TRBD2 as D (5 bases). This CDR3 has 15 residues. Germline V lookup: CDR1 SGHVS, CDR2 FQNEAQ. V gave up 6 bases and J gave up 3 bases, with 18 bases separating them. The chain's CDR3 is CASRSAASSFYEQYF. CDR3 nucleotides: TGTGCCAGCAGATCCGCGGCTAGCAGCTTCTACGAGCAGTACTTC.

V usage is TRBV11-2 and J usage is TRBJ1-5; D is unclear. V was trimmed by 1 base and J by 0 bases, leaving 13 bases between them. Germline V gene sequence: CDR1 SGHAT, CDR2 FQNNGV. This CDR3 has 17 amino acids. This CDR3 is CASSLGGGLASNQPQHF. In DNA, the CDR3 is TGTGCCAGCAGCTTAGGCGGAGGCCTTGCTAGCAATCAGCCCCAGCATTTT.

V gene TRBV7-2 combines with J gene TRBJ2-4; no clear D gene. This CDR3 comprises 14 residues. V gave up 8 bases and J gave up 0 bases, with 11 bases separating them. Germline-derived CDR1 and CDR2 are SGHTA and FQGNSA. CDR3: CASGEVLAKNIQYF. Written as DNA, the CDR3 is TGTGCCAGCGGAGAAGTTCTAGCCAAAAACATTCAGTACTTC.

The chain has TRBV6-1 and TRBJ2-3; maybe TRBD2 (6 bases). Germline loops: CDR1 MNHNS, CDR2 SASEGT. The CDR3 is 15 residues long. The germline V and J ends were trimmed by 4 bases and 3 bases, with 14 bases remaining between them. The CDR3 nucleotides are TGTGCCAGCAGTGGAGGCGGGGTGGGTACAGATACGCAGTATTTT. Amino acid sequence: CASSGGGVGTDTQYF.

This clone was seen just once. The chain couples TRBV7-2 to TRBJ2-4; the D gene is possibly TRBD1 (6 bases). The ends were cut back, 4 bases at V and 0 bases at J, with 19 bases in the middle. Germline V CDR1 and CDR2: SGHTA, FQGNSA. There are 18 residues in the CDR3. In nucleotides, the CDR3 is TGTGCCAGCAGCTCACAGGGAGTCCTAACCTTAGCCAAAAACATTCAGTACTTC. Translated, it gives CASSSQGVLTLAKNIQYF.

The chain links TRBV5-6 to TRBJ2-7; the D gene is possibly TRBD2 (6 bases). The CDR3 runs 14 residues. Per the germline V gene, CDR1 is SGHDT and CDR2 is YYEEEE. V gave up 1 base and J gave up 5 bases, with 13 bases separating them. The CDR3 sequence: CASSLLGSGDEQYF. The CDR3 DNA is TGTGCCAGCAGCTTGTTGGGATCGGGGGACGAGCAGTACTTC.

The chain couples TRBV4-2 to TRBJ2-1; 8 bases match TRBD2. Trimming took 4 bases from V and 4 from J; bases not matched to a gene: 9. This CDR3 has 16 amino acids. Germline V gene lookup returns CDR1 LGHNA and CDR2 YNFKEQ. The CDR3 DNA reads TGTGCCAGCAGCCCCCAGGGCGGGAGGATTTACAATGAGCAGTTCTTC. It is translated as CASSPQGGRIYNEQFF.

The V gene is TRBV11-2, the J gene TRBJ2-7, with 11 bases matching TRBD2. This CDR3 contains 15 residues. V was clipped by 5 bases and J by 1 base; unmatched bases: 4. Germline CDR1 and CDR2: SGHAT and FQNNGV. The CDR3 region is CASSEGLAESYEQYF. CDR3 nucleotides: TGTGCCAGCAGCGAGGGACTAGCGGAATCCTACGAGCAGTACTTC.

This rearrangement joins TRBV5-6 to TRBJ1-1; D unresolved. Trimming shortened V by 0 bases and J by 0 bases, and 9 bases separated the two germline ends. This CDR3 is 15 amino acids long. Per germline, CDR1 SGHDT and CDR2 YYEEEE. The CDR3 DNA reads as TGTGCCAGCAGCTTGGTGAGGGTCATGAACACTGAAGCTTTCTTT. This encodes CASSLVRVMNTEAFF.

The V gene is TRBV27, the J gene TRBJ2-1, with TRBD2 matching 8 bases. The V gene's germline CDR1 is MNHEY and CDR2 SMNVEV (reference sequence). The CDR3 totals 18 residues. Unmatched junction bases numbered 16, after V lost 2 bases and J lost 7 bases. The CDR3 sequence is CASSLTPWFSGKENEQFF. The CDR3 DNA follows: TGTGCCAGCAGTTTAACCCCTTGGTTTAGCGGGAAGGAGAATGAGCAGTTCTTC.

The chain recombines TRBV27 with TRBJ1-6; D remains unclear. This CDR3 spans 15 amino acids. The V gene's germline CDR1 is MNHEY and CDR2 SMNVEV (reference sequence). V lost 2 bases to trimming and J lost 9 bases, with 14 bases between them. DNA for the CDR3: TGTGCCAGCAGTTTAAGAGATTCTGGTGGTTCACCCCTCCACTTT. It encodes CASSLRDSGGSPLHF.

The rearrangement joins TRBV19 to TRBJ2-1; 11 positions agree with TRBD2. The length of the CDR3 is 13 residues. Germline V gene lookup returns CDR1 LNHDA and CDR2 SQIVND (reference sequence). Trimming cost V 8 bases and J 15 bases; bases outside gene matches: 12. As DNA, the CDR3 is TGTGCCAGTCGGCCTAGCGGGAGGTCTGCTGGGTTCTTC. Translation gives CASRPSGRSAGFF. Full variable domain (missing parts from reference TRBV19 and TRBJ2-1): DGGITQSPKYLFRKEGQNVTLSCEQNLNHDAMYWYRQDPGQGLRLIYYSQIVNDFQKGDIAEGYSVSREKKESFPLTVTSAQKNPTAFYLCASRPSGRSAGFFGPGTRLTVL.

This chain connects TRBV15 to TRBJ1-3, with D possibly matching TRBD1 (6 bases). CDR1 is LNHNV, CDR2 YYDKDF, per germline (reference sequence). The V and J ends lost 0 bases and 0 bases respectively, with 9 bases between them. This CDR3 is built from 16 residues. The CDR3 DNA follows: TGTGCCACCAGCAGAGACAAGGGGGACTCTGGAAACACCATATATTTT. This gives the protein CATSRDKGDSGNTIYF.

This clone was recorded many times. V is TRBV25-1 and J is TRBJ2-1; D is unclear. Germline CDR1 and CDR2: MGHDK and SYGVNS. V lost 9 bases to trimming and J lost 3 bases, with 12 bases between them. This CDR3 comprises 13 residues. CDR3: CASLGHLYNEQFF. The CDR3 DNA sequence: TGTGCCAGTTTGGGCCACCTCTACAATGAGCAGTTCTTC.

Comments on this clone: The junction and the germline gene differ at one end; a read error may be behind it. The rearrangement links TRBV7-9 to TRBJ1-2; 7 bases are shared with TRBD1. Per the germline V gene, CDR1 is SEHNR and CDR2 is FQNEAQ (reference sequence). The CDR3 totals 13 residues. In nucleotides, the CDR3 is TGTTCCAGCAGCTTCGACAGGGTAAGTGGCTACACCTTC. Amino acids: CSSSFDRVSGYTF.

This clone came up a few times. CDR3 coding DNA: TGTGCCAGCAGTTTTTTGGGTGGGAGGCGCACAGATACGCAGTATTTT. This encodes CASSFLGGRRTDTQYF. This chain connects TRBV28 to TRBJ2-3; D is possibly TRBD2 (6 bases). The V gene lost 3 bases and the J gene lost 1 base, with 14 bases spanning the gap. The CDR3 runs to 16 residues. From germline, CDR1 is MDHEN and CDR2 SYDVKM.